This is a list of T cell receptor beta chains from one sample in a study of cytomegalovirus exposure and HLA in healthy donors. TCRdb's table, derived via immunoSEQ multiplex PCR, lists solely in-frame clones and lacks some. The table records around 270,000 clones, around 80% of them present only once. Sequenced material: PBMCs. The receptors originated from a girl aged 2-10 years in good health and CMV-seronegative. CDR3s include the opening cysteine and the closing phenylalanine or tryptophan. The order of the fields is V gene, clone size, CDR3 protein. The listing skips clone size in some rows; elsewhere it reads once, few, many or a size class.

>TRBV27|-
CASLSEPPQWWPPYNEQFF
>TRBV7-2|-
CASSSSPGQGSSCFF
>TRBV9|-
CASSGDRAGANVLTF
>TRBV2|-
CASSISGRVYNEQFF
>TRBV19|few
CASSIAFWRQNSPLHF
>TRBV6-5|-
CASSILDSQETQYF
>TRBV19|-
CATSLGGRNTGELFF
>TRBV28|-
CASSLLSVRLVLETQYF
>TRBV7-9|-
CASSEGTVYSNQPQHF
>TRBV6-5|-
CASKQNSPLHF
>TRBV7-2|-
CASSLAGVNHEQYF
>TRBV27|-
CASSNSGVYNEQFF
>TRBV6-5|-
CASSYSPPGQGYGYTF
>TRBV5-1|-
CASSLGETTSRETQYF
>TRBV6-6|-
CASTTGFGLENIQYF
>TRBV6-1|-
CASSEWWRKVNTEAFF
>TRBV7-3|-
CASSTVAGLTDTQYF
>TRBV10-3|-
CAISGLAGFYEQYF
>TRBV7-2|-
CASSLVGQGTYEQYF
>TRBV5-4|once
CASSFGMGTVNYEQYF
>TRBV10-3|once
CAISGTSGSLGETQYF
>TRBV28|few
CASSLYQGADTIYF
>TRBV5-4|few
CASSLVAGGPYNEQFF